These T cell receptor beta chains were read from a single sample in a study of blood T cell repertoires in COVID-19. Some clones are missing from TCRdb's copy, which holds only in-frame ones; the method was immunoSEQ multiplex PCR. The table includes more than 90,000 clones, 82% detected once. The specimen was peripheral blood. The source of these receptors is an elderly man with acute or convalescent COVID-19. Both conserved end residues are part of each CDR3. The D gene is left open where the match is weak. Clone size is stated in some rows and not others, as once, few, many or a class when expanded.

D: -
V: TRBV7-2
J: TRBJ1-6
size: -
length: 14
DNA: TGTGCCAGCAGCTTCGGCAGGGGAAACTCACCCCTCCACTTT
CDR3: CASSFGRGNSPLHF

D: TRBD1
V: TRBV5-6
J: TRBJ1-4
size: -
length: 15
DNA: TGTGCCAGCAGCCGACAGGGTGACTTTAATGAAAAACTGTTTTTT
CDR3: CASSRQGDFNEKLFF

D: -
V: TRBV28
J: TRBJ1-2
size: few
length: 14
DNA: TGTGCCAGCAGTTTACGGGGGATGGACTATGGCTACACCTTC
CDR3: CASSLRGMDYGYTF

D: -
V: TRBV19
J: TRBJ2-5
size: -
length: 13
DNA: TGTGCCAGTAGTAAGCGGGACCAAGAGACCCAGTACTTC
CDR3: CASSKRDQETQYF

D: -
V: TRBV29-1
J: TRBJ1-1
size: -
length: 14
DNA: TGCAGCGTTGGGGGACAAGGAATGAACACTGAAGCTTTCTTT
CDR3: CSVGGQGMNTEAFF

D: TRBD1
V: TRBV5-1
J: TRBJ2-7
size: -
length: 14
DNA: TGCGCCAGCAGCTTGGCGACAGGGAACTACGAGCAGTACTTC
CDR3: CASSLATGNYEQYF

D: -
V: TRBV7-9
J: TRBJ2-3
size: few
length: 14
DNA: TGTGCCAGCAGCTCCGAGCGGCGGACAGATACGCAGTATTTT
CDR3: CASSSERRTDTQYF

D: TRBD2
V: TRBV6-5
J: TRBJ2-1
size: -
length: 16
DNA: TGTGCCAGCAGTTACAGGACTAGCGGGAGTAGGAATGAGCAGTTCTTC
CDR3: CASSYRTSGSRNEQFF

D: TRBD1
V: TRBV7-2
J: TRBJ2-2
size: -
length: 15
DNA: TGTGCCAGCAGGTCGGGACAGAACCCCACCGGGGAGCTGTTTTTT
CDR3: CASRSGQNPTGELFF

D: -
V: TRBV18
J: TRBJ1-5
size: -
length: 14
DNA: TGTGCCAGCTCACCCTCCAGGGTAAATCAGCCCCAGCATTTT
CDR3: CASSPSRVNQPQHF

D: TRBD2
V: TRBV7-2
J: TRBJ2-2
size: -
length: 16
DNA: TGTGCCAGCAGCATAAAGGGACTAGCGAACACCGGGGAGCTGTTTTTT
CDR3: CASSIKGLANTGELFF

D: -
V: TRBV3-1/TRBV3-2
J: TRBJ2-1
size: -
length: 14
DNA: TGTGCCAGCAGTAAAACACTAGTCTTGGCTGAGCAGTTCTTC
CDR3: CASSKTLVLAEQFF

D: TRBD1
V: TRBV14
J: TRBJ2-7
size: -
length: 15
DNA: TGTGCCAGCAGCCGGACAGGGGGCTCCTCCTACGAGCAGTACTTC
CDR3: CASSRTGGSSYEQYF

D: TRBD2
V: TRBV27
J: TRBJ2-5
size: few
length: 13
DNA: TGTGCCAGCAGTTTAACGGCGGGGGGGACCCAGTACTTC
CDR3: CASSLTAGGTQYF

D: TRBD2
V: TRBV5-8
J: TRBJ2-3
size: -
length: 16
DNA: TGTGCCAGCAGCCGTGGACTAGCGGGAGGGTCAGATACGCAGTATTTT
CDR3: CASSRGLAGGSDTQYF

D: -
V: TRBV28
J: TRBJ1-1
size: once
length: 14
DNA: TGTGCCAGCAGGCTCAGACAGGTCTTCACTGAAGCTTTCTTT
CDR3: CASRLRQVFTEAFF

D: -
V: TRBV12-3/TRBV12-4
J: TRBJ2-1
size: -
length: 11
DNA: TGTGCCAGCACCCAGATCAATGAGCAGTTCTTC
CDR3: CASTQINEQFF

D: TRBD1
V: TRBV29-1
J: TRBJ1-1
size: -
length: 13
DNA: TGCAGCGTAGCAATTACAGGGGCCACTGAAGCTTTCTTT
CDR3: CSVAITGATEAFF

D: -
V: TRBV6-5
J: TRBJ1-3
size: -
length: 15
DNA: TGTGCCAGCAAGATAACGGACACCTCTGGAAACACCATATATTTT
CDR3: CASKITDTSGNTIYF

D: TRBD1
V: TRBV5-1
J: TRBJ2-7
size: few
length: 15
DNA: TGCGCCAGCAGCTTCTCCGGGACAGGGGTAGACGAGCAGTACTTC
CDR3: CASSFSGTGVDEQYF

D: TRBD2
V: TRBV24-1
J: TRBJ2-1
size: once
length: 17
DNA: TGTGCCACCAGTGATGGGGTACTAGCGGGAGGACGGAATGAGCAGTTCTTC
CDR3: CATSDGVLAGGRNEQFF

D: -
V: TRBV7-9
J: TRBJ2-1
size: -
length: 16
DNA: TGTGCCAGCAGCTCCCACCTCGGGAGATCCTACAATGAGCAGTTCTTC
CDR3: CASSSHLGRSYNEQFF

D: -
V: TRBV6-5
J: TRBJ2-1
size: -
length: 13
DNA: TGTGCCAGCATCCTAGGACAGAGGAATGAGCAGTTCTTC
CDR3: CASILGQRNEQFF

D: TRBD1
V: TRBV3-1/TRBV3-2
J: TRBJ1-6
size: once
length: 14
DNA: TGTGCCAGCAGCCAAGGATCAGGGGGATCACCCCTCCACTTT
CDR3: CASSQGSGGSPLHF

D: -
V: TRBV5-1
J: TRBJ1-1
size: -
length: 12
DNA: TGCGCCAGCAGCGGACAGTTCACTGAAGCTTTCTTT
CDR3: CASSGQFTEAFF

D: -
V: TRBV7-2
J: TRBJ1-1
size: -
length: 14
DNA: TGTGCCAGCAGCTTATCACAGGGACACACTGAAGCTTTCTTT
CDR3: CASSLSQGHTEAFF

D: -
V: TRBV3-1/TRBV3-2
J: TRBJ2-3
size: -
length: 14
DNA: TGTGCCAGCAGTCGGAGCGGGACACGGGATACGCAGTATTTT
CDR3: CASSRSGTRDTQYF

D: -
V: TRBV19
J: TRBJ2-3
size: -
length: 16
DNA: TGTGCCAGTAGTTTGCGTCGGGGAGGTGACGTAGGTACGCAGTATTTT
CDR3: CASSLRRGGDVGTQYF

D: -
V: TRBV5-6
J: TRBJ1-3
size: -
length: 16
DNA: TGTGCCAGCAGCCCAGGCAGCCGGATCTCTGGAAACACCATATATTTT
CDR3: CASSPGSRISGNTIYF

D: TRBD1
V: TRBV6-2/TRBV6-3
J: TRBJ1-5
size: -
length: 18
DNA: TGTGCCAGCAGTTTCGCCGGGACAGGGGTGATTGGCAATCAGCCCCAGCATTTT
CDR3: CASSFAGTGVIGNQPQHF

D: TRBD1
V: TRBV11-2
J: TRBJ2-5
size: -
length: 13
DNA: TGTGCCAGCAGCCGGACAGGGACCGAGACCCAGTACTTC
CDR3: CASSRTGTETQYF

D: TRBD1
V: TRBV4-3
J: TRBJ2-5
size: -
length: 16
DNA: TGCGCCAGCAGCTATGGGGACAGGGGGGTCGCAGAGACCCAGTACTTC
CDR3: CASSYGDRGVAETQYF

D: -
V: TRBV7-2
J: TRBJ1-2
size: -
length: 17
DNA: TGTGCCAGCAGCCCCCCTAGGCTAGGGGGTTCGAACTATGGCTACACCTTC
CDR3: CASSPPRLGGSNYGYTF

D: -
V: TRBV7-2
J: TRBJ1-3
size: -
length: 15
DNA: TGTGCCAGCAGCTCACAGGAAATCTCTGGAAACACCATATATTTT
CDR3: CASSSQEISGNTIYF

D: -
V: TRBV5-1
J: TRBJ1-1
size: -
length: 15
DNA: TGCGCCAGCAGCTTGGACGGGCAGGGTGGAACTGAAGCTTTCTTT
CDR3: CASSLDGQGGTEAFF

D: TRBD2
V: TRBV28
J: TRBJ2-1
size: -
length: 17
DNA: TGTGCCAGCCTACCCTCCCTAGCGGGGGGCCCTTTCAATGAGCAGTTCTTC
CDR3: CASLPSLAGGPFNEQFF

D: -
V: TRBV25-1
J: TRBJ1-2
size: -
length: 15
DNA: TGTGCCAGCAGTGATCGACAGCAGGGGTACTATGGCTACACCTTC
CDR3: CASSDRQQGYYGYTF

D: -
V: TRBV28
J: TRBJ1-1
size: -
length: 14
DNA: TGTGCCAGCAGAGTCGGGGGAATGAACACTGAAGCTTTCTTT
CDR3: CASRVGGMNTEAFF

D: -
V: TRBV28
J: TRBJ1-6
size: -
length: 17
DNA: TGTGCCAGCAGTTTATCGGGGGTTCAAAACCTTAATTCACCCCTCCACTTT
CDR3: CASSLSGVQNLNSPLHF